This T cell receptor beta chain derives from a study of shared clonotypes between healthy human individuals. Looking at the study overall: Those who served as donors were two women and a few men between the ages of 18 and 49. Study findings and constraints: The study drew on few donors, limiting represented genetic and exposure-history diversity.

Regarding this clone: Its antigen is unknown.

Assay: immunoSEQ multiplex PCR; the TCRdb copy retains only in-frame clones and omits some. The sample contains some 800,000 clones, 90% to 95% of which appear only once. Germline CDR1 is MGHRA and CDR2 is YSYEKL. The CDR3 consists of 16 residues. Trimming stripped 3 bases from V and 7 bases from J, with 20 bases between. Naive-designated CD8 cells lacked CD45RO, were positively enriched for CCR7, and omitted terminally differentiated effector memory CD45RA+ cells. The genes are TRBV4-1 and TRBJ2-3; weak D call: TRBD1 (6 bases). This TCR was recovered from a man aged 25-40 years in good health. Sequencing was done on a sample of naive CD8+ T cells sorted from blood. For the CDR3, the DNA is TGCGCCAGCAGCCAGGATCGACAGGCAGGTTTACATACGCAGTATTTT. Encoded protein: CASSQDRQAGLHTQYF.